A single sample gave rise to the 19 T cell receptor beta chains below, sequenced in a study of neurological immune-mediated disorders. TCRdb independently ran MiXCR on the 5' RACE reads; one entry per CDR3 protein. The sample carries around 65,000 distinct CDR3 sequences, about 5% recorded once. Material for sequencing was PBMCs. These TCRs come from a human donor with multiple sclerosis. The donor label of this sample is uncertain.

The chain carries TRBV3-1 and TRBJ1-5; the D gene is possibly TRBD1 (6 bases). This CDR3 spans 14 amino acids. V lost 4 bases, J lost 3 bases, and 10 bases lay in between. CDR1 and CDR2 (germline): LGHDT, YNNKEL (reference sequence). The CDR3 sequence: CASSPQGNNQPQHF. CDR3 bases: TGTGCCAGCAGCCCACAGGGTAACAATCAGCCCCAGCATTTT.

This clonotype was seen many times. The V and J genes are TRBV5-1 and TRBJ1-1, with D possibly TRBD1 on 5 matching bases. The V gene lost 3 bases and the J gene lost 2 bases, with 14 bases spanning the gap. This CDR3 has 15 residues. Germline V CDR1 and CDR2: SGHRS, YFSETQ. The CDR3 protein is CASSWADSTNTEAFF. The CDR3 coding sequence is TGCGCCAGCAGCTGGGCCGACAGTACCAACACTGAAGCTTTCTTT.

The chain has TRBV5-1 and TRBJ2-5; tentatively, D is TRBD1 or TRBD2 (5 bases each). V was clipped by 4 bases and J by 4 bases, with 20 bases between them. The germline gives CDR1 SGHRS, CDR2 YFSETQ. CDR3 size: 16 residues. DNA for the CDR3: TGCGCCAGCAGCCGACGAGGGGCGGAAAACGGAGAGACCCAGTACTTC. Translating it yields CASSRRGAENGETQYF.

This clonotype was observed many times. The CDR3 reads CSVEGGGWGTDTQYF. The DNA of the CDR3 is TGCAGCGTTGAAGGTGGGGGATGGGGGACAGATACGCAGTATTTT. V is TRBV29-1 and J is TRBJ2-3, with D possibly called TRBD1 or TRBD2 (5 bases each). Germline V gene lookup returns CDR1 SQVTM and CDR2 ANQGSEA. The V end was cut by 1 base, the J end by 3 bases, with 14 bases between. The length of the CDR3 is 15 residues.

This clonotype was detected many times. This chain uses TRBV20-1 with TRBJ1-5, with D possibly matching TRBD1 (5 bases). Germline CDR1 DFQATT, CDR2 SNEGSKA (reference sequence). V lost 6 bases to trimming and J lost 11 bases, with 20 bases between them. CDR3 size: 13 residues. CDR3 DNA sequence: TGCAGTGCCCTTGGTGGGGGGGGGACGGCCCAGCATTTT. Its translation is CSALGGGGTAQHF.

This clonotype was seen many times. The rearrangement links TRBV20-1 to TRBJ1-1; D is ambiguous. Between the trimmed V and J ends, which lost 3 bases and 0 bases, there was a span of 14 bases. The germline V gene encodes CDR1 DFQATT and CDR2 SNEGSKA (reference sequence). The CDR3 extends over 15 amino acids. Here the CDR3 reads CSARSFSPMNTEAFF. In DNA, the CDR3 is TGCAGTGCTAGGTCTTTCAGCCCCATGAACACTGAAGCTTTCTTT.

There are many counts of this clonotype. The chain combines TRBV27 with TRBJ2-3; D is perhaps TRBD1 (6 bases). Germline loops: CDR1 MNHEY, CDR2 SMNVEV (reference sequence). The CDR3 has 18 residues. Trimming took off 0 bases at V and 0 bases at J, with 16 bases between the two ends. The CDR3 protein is CASSLSMARDNSTDTQYF. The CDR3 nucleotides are TGTGCCAGCAGTTTATCTATGGCGAGGGACAACAGCACAGATACGCAGTATTTT.

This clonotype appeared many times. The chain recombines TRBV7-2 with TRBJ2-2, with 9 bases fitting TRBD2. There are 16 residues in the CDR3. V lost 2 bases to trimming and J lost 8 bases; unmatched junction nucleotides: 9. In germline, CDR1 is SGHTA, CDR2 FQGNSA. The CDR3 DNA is TGTGCCAGCAGCTTAACGGGACTAGCAGTCGCTGGGGAGCTGTTTTTT. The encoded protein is CASSLTGLAVAGELFF. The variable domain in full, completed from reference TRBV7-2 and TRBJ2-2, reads GAGVSQSPSNKVTEKGKDVELRCDPISGHTALYWYRQSLGQGLEFLIYFQGNSAPDKSGLPSDRFSAERTGGSVSTLTIQRTQQEDSAVYLCASSLTGLAVAGELFFGEGSRLTVL.

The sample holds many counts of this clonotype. The CDR3 DNA sequence: TGTGCCAGCAGCGCGCGGGCGGAAGCGGGCCCCTTCACAGATACGCAGTATTTT. Protein: CASSARAEAGPFTDTQYF. The chain links TRBV11-2 to TRBJ2-3; D is perhaps TRBD2 (6 bases). This CDR3 region has 18 residues. V shed 5 bases and J shed 2 bases, with 23 bases lying between them. The V gene's germline CDR1 is SGHAT and CDR2 FQNNGV.

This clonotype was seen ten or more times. CDR3 coding DNA: TGCGCCAGCAGCCCCCTCCCTTTTTCACCCCTCCACTTT. This translates into CASSPLPFSPLHF. This chain links TRBV4-1 with TRBJ1-6; D unresolved. The CDR3 extends over 13 amino acids. Trimming left V 4 bases short and J 9 bases short, with 10 bases between. Per the germline V gene, CDR1 is MGHRA and CDR2 is YSYEKL.

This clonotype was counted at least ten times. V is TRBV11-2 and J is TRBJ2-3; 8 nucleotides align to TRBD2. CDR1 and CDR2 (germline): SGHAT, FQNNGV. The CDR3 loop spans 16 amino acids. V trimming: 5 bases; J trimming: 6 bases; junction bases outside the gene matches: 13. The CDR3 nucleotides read TGTGCCAGCAGCCCCTTCCGGGGCGGGGGGCAGGATACGCAGTATTTT. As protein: CASSPFRGGGQDTQYF.

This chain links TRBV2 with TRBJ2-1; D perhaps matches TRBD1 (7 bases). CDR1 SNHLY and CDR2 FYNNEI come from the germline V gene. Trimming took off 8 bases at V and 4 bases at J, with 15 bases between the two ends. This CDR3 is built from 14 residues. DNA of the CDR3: TGTGCCAGCCACCGGGACAGCGGGTACAATGAGCAGTTCTTC. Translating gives CASHRDSGYNEQFF.

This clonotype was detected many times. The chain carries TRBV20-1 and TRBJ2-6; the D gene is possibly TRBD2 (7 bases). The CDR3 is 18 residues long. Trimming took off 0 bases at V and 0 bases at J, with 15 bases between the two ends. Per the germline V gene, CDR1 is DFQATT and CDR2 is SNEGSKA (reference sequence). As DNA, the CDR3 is TGCAGTGCTAGAGATTGGACAGCGGGAAGCTCTGGGGCCAACGTCCTGACTTTC. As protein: CSARDWTAGSSGANVLTF.

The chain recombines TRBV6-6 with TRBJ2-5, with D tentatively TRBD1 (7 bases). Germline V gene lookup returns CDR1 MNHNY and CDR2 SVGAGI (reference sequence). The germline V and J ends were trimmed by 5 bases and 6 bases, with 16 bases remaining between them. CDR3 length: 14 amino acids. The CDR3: CASSPRGALKTQYF. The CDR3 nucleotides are TGTGCCAGCAGTCCCAGGGGGGCTCTGAAGACCCAGTACTTC.

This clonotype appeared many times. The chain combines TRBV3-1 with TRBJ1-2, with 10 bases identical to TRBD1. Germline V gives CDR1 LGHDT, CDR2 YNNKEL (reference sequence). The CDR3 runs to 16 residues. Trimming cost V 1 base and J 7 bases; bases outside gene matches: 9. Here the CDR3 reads CASSQGAGTGAFGYTF. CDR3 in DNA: TGTGCCAGCAGCCAAGGAGCCGGGACAGGGGCTTTTGGCTACACCTTC.

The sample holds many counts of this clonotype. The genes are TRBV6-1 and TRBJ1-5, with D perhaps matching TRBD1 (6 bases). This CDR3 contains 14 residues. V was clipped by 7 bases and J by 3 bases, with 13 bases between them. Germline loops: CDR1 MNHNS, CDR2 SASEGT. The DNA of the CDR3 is TGTGCCAGCATGGGGGCCGTTCTCAATCAGCCCCAGCATTTT. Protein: CASMGAVLNQPQHF.

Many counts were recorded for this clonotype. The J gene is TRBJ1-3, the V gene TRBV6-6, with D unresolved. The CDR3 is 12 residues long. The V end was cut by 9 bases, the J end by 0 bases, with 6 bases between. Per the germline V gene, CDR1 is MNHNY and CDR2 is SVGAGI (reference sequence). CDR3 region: CASLSSGNTIYF. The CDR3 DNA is TGTGCCAGTTTGAGCTCTGGAAACACCATATATTTT.

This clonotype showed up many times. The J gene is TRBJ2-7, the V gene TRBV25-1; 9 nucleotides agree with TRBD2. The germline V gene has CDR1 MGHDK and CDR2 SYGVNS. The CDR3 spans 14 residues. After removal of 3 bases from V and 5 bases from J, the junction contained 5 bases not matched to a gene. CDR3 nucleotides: TGTGCCAGCAGTGAGGCTAGCGGGGTCCACGAGCAGTACTTC. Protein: CASSEASGVHEQYF.

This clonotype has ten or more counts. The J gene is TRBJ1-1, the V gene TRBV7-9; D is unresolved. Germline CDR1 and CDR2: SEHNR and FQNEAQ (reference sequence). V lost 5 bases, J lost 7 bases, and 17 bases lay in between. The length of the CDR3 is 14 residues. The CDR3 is CASSPRADAHEAFF. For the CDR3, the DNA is TGTGCCAGCAGCCCCCGGGCGGATGCTCATGAAGCTTTCTTT.